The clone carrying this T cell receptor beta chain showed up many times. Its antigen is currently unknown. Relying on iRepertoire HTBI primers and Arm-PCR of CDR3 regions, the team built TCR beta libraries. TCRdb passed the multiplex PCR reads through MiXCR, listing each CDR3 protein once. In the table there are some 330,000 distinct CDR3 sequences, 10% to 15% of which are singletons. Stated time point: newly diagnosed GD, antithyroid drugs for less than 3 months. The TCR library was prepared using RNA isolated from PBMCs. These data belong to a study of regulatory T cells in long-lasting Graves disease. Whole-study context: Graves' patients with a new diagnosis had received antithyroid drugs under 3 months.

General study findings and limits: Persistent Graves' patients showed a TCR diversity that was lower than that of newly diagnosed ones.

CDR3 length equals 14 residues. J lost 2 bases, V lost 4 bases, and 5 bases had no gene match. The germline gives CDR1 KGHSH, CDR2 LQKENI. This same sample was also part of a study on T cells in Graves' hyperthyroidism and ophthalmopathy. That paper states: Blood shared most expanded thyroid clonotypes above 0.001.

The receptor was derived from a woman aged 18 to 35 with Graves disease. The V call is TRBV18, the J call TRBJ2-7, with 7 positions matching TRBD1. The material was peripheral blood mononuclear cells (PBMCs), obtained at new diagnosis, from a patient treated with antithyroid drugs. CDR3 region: CASSLWTGTYEQYV. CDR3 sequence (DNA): TGTGCCAGCTCACTGTGGACAGGAACCTACGAGCAGTACGTC.